The 14 T cell receptor beta chains reported below all come from one sample, sequenced in a study of brain metastases from non-small cell lung cancer. Assay used: immunoSEQ multiplex PCR; TCRdb lists only in-frame clones, some missing. The sample holds more than 550 clones; 70% to 90% are singletons and the top ten take 13%. The sample taken for sequencing was primary lung tumor tissue. Every receptor here comes from a donor over 35 with non-small cell lung cancer.

V is TRBV7-2 and J is TRBJ2-2; D may be TRBD1 (6 bases). CDR1 and CDR2 (germline): SGHTA, FQGNSA. The CDR3 is 12 amino acids. V lost 5 bases, J lost 6 bases, and 7 bases lay in between. This chain's CDR3 is CASSAGAGELFF. The CDR3 DNA sequence: TGTGCCAGCAGCGCAGGGGCCGGGGAGCTGTTTTTT.

This chain uses TRBV10-3 with TRBJ1-6, with D perhaps TRBD1 (5 bases). V dropped 8 bases and J dropped 10 bases, with 15 bases sitting between them. The CDR3 length is 13 residues. Germline V gene sequence: CDR1 ENHRY, CDR2 SYGVKD. The CDR3 loop reads CAIGGGKASPLHF. CDR3 in DNA: TGTGCCATCGGGGGAGGGAAGGCCTCACCCCTCCACTTT.

The J gene is TRBJ1-5, the V gene TRBV3-1 (or the pseudogene TRBV3-2), with D unclear. Germline-derived CDR1 and CDR2 are LGHDT and YNNKEL (reference sequence). V shed 3 bases and J shed 4 bases, with 4 bases lying between them. This CDR3 has 12 residues. The CDR3 DNA reads as TGTGCCAGCAGCCAGGGGAATCAGCCCCAGCATTTT. The encoded protein is CASSQGNQPQHF.

The chain carries TRBV6-5 and TRBJ2-1, with 7 nucleotides matching TRBD2. Germline V gene data show CDR1 as MNHEY and CDR2 as SVGAGI. Unmatched junction bases numbered 7, after V lost 0 bases and J lost 14 bases. This CDR3 is 13 amino acids long. The CDR3, as DNA: TGTGCCAGCAGTTACTCGGGAGGGAGGCCGGAGTTCTTC. This gives the protein CASSYSGGRPEFF.

V usage is TRBV20-1 and J usage is TRBJ2-1; D ambiguous. V lost 7 bases and J lost 4, with 8 bases in between. CDR3 length: 11 amino acids. Germline V CDR1 and CDR2: DFQATT, SNEGSKA (reference sequence). CDR3 sequence reads: CSEREYNEQFF. The CDR3 nucleotides are TGCAGTGAAAGAGAATACAATGAGCAGTTCTTC.

The chain joins TRBV28 to TRBJ1-4, with 10 bases matching TRBD1. There are 14 residues in the CDR3. With 2 bases clipped from V and 10 bases from J, the junction kept 4 bases outside the gene matches. CDR1 is MDHEN and CDR2 is SYDVKM in the germline V gene. The CDR3 is CASSLSGQGGKLFF. CDR3 in DNA: TGTGCCAGCAGTTTAAGCGGACAGGGGGGAAAACTGTTTTTT.

This rearrangement joins TRBV6-5 to TRBJ1-2; D unclear. CDR1 MNHEY and CDR2 SVGAGI come from the germline V gene. Deletions cut 8 bases from V and 5 bases from J, with 18 bases between. The CDR3 length is 14 residues. CDR3 in DNA: TGTGCCAGCGCCAGCAGCGTCCGATCTTATGGCTACACCTTC. Protein: CASASSVRSYGYTF.

The chain recombines TRBV3-1 (or the pseudogene TRBV3-2) with TRBJ2-7, with 7 bases fitting TRBD1. V lost 2 bases, J lost 4 bases, and 11 bases stayed unmatched. This CDR3 comprises 16 residues. CDR1 LGHDT and CDR2 YNNKEL come from the germline V gene (reference sequence). The CDR3 bases are TGTGCCAGCAGCCAAACGGCATCACAGGGGAGATACGAGCAGTACTTC. Translating it yields CASSQTASQGRYEQYF.

The chain has TRBV30 and TRBJ1-4; D gene uncertain. CDR3 size: 15 residues. Germline V gene data show CDR1 as GTSNPN and CDR2 as SVGIG (reference sequence). V was trimmed by 2 bases and J by 4 bases, leaving 14 bases between them. CDR3 sequence (DNA): TGTGCCTGGAGTCTAGAGCGCGGGTATAATGAAAAACTGTTTTTT. Its protein is CAWSLERGYNEKLFF.

The V call is TRBV7-2, the J call TRBJ1-5; TRBD1 aligns across 9 bases. The CDR3 runs 18 residues. The ends lost 4 bases at V and 7 bases at J; junction bases unmatched: 17. Germline V gene data show CDR1 as SGHTA and CDR2 as FQGNSA. Here the CDR3 reads CASSYLPPGQGLGQPQHF. CDR3 in DNA: TGTGCCAGCAGCTATCTGCCGCCGGGACAGGGTCTGGGACAGCCCCAGCATTTT.

In this sample, this clone turned up once. The chain joins TRBV5-1 to TRBJ2-5; TRBD2 matches 8 bases. The CDR3 has 15 residues. Looked up from germline, CDR1 is SGHRS and CDR2 is YFSETQ. J was trimmed by 1 base and V by 0 bases; bases with no gene match: 2. The CDR3 protein is CASSLEGLVQETQYF. CDR3 bases: TGCGCCAGCAGCTTGGAGGGACTAGTCCAAGAGACCCAGTACTTC. The full variable domain, with the rest looked up from reference TRBV5-1 and TRBJ2-5, is KAGVTQTPRYLIKTRGQQVTLSCSPISGHRSVSWYQQTPGQGLQFLFEYFSETQRNKGNFPGRFSGRQFSNSRSEMNVSTLELGDSALYLCASSLEGLVQETQYFGPGTRLLVL.

This clone has a single count. This chain connects TRBV4-1 to TRBJ1-1; 10 bases match TRBD1. Germline-derived CDR1 and CDR2 are MGHRA and YSYEKL. Losses at the gene ends were 0 bases for V and 3 bases for J; bases not matched to a gene: 4. There are 16 residues in the CDR3. The CDR3 here is CASSQEGTGVDTEAFF. DNA of the CDR3: TGCGCCAGCAGCCAAGAAGGGACAGGGGTGGACACTGAAGCTTTCTTT.

This rearrangement joins TRBV6-5 to TRBJ1-5; D perhaps matches TRBD1 (5 bases). The CDR3 is made up of 15 amino acids. Trimming took off 6 bases at V and 0 bases at J, with 12 bases between the two ends. Germline lookup yields CDR1 MNHEY and CDR2 SVGAGI. The CDR3 DNA follows: TGTGCCAGCAGGATAACAGGAGATAGCAATCAGCCCCAGCATTTT. Translated, it gives CASRITGDSNQPQHF.

The chain recombines TRBV10-3 with TRBJ2-1; the match to TRBD2 covers 12 bases. Germline V gene sequence: CDR1 ENHRY, CDR2 SYGVKD. The CDR3 spans 13 residues. V lost 10 bases and J lost 8; bases outside the gene matches: 6. Here the CDR3 DNA reads TGTGCCACCGGACTAGCGGGAAGGGATGAGCAGTTCTTC. Its protein is CATGLAGRDEQFF.